The rows below give T cell receptor beta chains drawn from one sample of a study of response to subunit inactivated influenza vaccine. MiXCR was run by TCRdb on the RT-PCR reads, yielding one entry per CDR3 protein. The repertoire holds 490,000 or so distinct CDR3 sequences, with roughly 8.2% as singletons. Sequencing used PBMCs from blood, obtained less than 30 months after vaccination. These receptor sequences come from a man aged 50 to 69 who received an inactivated influenza vaccine. CDR3s include the opening cysteine and the closing phenylalanine or tryptophan. The order of the fields is V gene, clone size, CDR3 length, D gene, J gene, CDR3 DNA, CDR3 protein. The D gene is left open where the match is weak. Clone size is not always given. Where it is, it says once, few, many or a class for expanded clones.

TRBV15	few	14	-	TRBJ1-1	TGTGCCACCAGCCGCAACAGGGCGGACACTGAAGCTTTCTTT	CATSRNRADTEAFF
TRBV5-1	many	14	-	TRBJ2-2	TGCGCCAGCAGCCCAGGACAGATCACCGGGGAGCTGTTTTTT	CASSPGQITGELFF
TRBV15	-	15	-	TRBJ2-2	TGTGCCACCAGCATGGCAGGGATGAACACCGGGGAGCTGTTTTTT	CATSMAGMNTGELFF
TRBV7-9	-	16	TRBD1	TRBJ2-5	TGTGCCAGCACCAAAACAAGACAGGGGGTATGGGAGACCCAGTACTTC	CASTKTRQGVWETQYF
TRBV20-1	many	13	-	TRBJ1-1	TGCAGTGCTCGGCGGGGGCGTGTCTCTGAAGCTTTCTTT	CSARRGRVSEAFF
TRBV5-1	few	14	TRBD1	TRBJ2-4	TGCGCCAGCAGCCTGGACAGGGCCAAAAACATTCAGTACTTC	CASSLDRAKNIQYF
TRBV5-1	few	14	-	TRBJ1-6	TGCGCCAGCAGCTGGGCAGGGGAGAATTCACCCCTCCACTTT	CASSWAGENSPLHF
TRBV5-1	few	16	TRBD1	TRBJ2-7	TGCGCCAGCAGCTTCTCCGGGACAGGGACCGTCTACGAGCAGTACTTC	CASSFSGTGTVYEQYF
TRBV7-2	few	14	TRBD1	TRBJ2-5	TGTGCCAGCAGCTGGGGGACAGGGACAGAGACCCAGTACTTC	CASSWGTGTETQYF
TRBV29-1	-	13	-	TRBJ1-1	TGCAGCGTTTATACAGGGACAACCCCTGAAGCTTTCTTT	CSVYTGTTPEAFF
TRBV6-2/TRBV6-3	-	12	-	TRBJ2-7	TGTGCCAGCAGAAAATCACGGGTCGAGCAGTACTTC	CASRKSRVEQYF
TRBV14	-	13	-	TRBJ1-2	TGTGCCAGCAGCCCCCGGATCTACTATGGCTACACCTTC	CASSPRIYYGYTF
TRBV4-1	many	16	TRBD2	TRBJ2-1	TGCGCCAGCAGCCAAACACTAGCGGGGGGGCACAATGAGCAGTTCTTC	CASSQTLAGGHNEQFF
TRBV6-5	-	16	-	TRBJ2-7	TGTGCCAGCAGTTACTCGACAAGAGAGATGTCCTACGAGCAGTACTTC	CASSYSTREMSYEQYF
TRBV6-5	-	16	TRBD1	TRBJ2-7	TGTGCCAGCAGTTACTCGAGGCACAGGGGGGCCTACGAGCAGTACTTC	CASSYSRHRGAYEQYF
TRBV7-9	-	15	-	TRBJ2-5	TGTGCCAGCAGTCCACATTTAGGGGAGAGAGAGACCCAGTACTTC	CASSPHLGERETQYF
TRBV7-2	many	13	-	TRBJ2-5	TGTGCCAGCAGCTTACACGGGCAAGAGACCCAGTACTTC	CASSLHGQETQYF
TRBV20-1	few	15	TRBD1	TRBJ1-1	TGCAGTGCTCCTCAGGGGGGGGTTGGAAACACTGAAGCTTTCTTT	CSAPQGGVGNTEAFF
TRBV5-1	few	16	-	TRBJ2-2	TGCGCCAGCAGCTTAGCCCAGGGATGGGACACCGGGGAGCTGTTTTTT	CASSLAQGWDTGELFF
TRBV15	few	14	-	TRBJ1-6	TGTGCCACCAGCCAGGCGAAGGCTAATTCACCCCTCCACTTT	CATSQAKANSPLHF
TRBV5-1	-	15	-	TRBJ2-7	TGCGCCAGCAGCTTGGTTCTAGGGGAGGCCTACGAGCAGTACTTC	CASSLVLGEAYEQYF
TRBV6-2/TRBV6-3	-	14	-	TRBJ2-7	TGTGCCAGCAGTTACTTCAGCGGTCCTGAAGAGCAGTACTTC	CASSYFSGPEEQYF
TRBV10-3	many	17	TRBD2	TRBJ2-1	TGTGCCATCACCCCCCAACCGGGACTAGCGGGAGACAATGAGCAGTTCTTC	CAITPQPGLAGDNEQFF
TRBV5-6	-	12	-	TRBJ1-5	TGTGCCAGCAGCTTCGGTTCCCAGCCCCAGCATTTT	CASSFGSQPQHF
TRBV6-1	many	14	-	TRBJ2-2	TGTGCCAGCACCGGGGCATGGAGAGGCGGGGAGCTGTTTTTT	CASTGAWRGGELFF
TRBV7-2	-	17	TRBD2	TRBJ2-5	TGTGCCAGCAGCCCGGGGACTAGCGGGCTGATCCAAGAGACCCAGTACTTC	CASSPGTSGLIQETQYF
TRBV6-1	many	17	-	TRBJ1-3	TGTGCCAGCTGTGAGGATTCGCCAGGCAGGGCTGGAAACACCATATATTTT	CASCEDSPGRAGNTIYF
TRBV29-1	many	14	TRBD2	TRBJ2-3	TGCAGCGTTAAAAGACTAGCTTCTACAGATACGCAGTATTTT	CSVKRLASTDTQYF
TRBV3-1	-	15	TRBD2	TRBJ2-7	TGTGCCAGCAGCCCTGGACTAGCGGGAGTCAGCGAGCAGTACTTC	CASSPGLAGVSEQYF
TRBV7-8	few	16	-	TRBJ1-1	TGTGCCAGCAGAACCACGGGGGGGGGAAAGAACACTGAAGCTTTCTTT	CASRTTGGGKNTEAFF
TRBV28	-	16	-	TRBJ2-7	TGTGCCAGCAGGCCACTCGGCGCGGATTCTCGCTACGAGCAGTACTTC	CASRPLGADSRYEQYF
TRBV6-2/TRBV6-3	-	18	TRBD1	TRBJ2-7	TGTGCCAGCAGTTACTCATCGACCGGGACAGGGCTATCCTACGAGCAGTACTTC	CASSYSSTGTGLSYEQYF
TRBV5-4	-	13	-	TRBJ2-5	TGTGCCAGCAGCTTGCAGAACCAAGAGACCCAGTACTTC	CASSLQNQETQYF
TRBV19	-	13	-	TRBJ2-7	TGTGCCAGTAGTATCCGGGTCTGGAACGAGCAGTACTTC	CASSIRVWNEQYF
TRBV20-1	-	20	TRBD2	TRBJ2-7	TGCAGTGCTAGAGATTTGGGACTAGCGGACCCCTATCGGAGGGGCTACGAGCAGTACTTC	CSARDLGLADPYRRGYEQYF
TRBV15	few	14	TRBD1	TRBJ1-5	TGTGCCCCAAACCGGGACAGAAGCAATCAGCCCCAGCATTTT	CAPNRDRSNQPQHF
TRBV27	few	15	-	TRBJ2-1	TGTGCCAGCAGCGTCGGCAGGTCAGCCTACAATGAGCAGTTCTTC	CASSVGRSAYNEQFF
TRBV29-1	few	12	-	TRBJ1-2	TGCAGCGCTGGGACAAGTAACTATGGCTACACCTTC	CSAGTSNYGYTF
TRBV10-3	-	15	TRBD2	TRBJ2-3	TGTGCCATCAGTGGGACTAGCGGGAACACAGATACGCAGTATTTT	CAISGTSGNTDTQYF
TRBV7-2	few	15	-	TRBJ1-6	TGTGCCAGCAGCTTAGCGTCGGGTTTTCGGTCACCCCTCCACTTT	CASSLASGFRSPLHF
TRBV9	-	14	-	TRBJ2-7	TGTGCCAGCAGCGTAAAGACCGGGAGTGACGAGCAGTACTTC	CASSVKTGSDEQYF
TRBV6-5	many	16	TRBD2	TRBJ2-1	TGTGCCAGCAGTTACTCGTTAACTAGCGGGAAGGGTGAGCAGTTCTTC	CASSYSLTSGKGEQFF
TRBV5-6	-	17	TRBD1	TRBJ2-1	TGTGCCAGCAGCTTGGGGCCGTGGACAGGGGGAGACAATGAGCAGTTCTTC	CASSLGPWTGGDNEQFF
TRBV12-3/TRBV12-4	few	13	-	TRBJ2-5	TGTGCCAGCAGTTTAGTGTATGGAGAGACCCAGTACTTC	CASSLVYGETQYF
TRBV9	-	14	TRBD1	TRBJ2-7	TGTGCCAGCAGCGTAGGGGACAGGATTAGCGAGCAGTACTTC	CASSVGDRISEQYF